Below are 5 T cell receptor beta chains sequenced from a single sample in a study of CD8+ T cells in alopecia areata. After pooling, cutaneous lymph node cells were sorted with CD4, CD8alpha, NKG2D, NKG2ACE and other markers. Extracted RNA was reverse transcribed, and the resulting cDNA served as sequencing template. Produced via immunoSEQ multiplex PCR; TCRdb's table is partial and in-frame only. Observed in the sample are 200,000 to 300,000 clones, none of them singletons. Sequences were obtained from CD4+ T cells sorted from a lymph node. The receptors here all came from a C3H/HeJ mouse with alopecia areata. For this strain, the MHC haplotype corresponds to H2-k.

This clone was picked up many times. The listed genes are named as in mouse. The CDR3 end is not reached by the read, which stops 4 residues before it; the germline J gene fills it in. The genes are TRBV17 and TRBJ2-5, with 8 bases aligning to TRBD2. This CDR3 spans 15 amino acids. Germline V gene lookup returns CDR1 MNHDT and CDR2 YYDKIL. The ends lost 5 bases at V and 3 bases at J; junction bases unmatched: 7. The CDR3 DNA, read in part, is TGTGCTAGCAGTCCCCCTGGGGGGCTTCAAGAC. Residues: CASSPPGGLQD. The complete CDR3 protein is CASSPPGGLQDTQYF.

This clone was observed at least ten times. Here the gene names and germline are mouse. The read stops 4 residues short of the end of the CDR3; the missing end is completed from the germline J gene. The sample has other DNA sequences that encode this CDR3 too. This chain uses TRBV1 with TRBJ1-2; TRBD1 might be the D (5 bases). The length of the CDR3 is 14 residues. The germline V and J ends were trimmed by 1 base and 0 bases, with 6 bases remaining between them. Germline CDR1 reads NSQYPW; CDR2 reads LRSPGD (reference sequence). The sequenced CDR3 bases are TGCACCTGCAGTGCAGGGACATCAAACTCC. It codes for CTCSAGTSNS. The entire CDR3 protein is CTCSAGTSNSDYTF.

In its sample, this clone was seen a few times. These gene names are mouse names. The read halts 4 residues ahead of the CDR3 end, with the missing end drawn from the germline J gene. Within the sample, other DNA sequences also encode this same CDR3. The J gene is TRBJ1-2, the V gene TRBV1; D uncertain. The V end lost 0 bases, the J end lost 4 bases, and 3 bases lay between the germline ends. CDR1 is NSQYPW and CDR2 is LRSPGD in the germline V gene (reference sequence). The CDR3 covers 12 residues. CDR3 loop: CTCSAEGSDYTF. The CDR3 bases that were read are TGCACCTGCAGTGCAGAAGGCTCC.

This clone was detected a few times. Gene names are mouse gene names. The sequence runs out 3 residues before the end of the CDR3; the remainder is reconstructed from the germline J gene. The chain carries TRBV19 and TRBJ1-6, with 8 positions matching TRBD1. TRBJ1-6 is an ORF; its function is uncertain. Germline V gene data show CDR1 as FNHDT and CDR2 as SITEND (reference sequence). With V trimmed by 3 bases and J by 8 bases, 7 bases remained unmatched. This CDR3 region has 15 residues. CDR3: CASSKQGEGYSPLYF. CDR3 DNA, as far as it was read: TGTGCCAGCAGTAAACAGGGGGAGGGTTATTCGCCC.

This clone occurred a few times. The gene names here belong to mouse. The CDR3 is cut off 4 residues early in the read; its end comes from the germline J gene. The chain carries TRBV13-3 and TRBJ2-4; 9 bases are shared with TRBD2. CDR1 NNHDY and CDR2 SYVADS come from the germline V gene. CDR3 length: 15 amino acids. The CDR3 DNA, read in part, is TGTGCCAGCAGTGATCCCCCGGACTGGGGAAAC. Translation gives CASSDPPDWGN. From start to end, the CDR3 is CASSDPPDWGNTLYF.